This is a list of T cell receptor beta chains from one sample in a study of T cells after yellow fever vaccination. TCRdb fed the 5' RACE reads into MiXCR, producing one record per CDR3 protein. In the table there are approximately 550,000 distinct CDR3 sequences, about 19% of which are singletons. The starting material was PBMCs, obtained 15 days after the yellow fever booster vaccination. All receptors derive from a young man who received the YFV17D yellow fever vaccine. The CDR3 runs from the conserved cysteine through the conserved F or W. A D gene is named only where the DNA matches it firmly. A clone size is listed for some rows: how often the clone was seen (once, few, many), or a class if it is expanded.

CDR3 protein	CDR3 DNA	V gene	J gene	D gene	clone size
CASSQPGTKTDTQYF	TGTGCCAGCAGCCAACCCGGGACTAAAACAGATACGCAGTATTTT	TRBV3-1	TRBJ2-3	TRBD2	.
CASSLAGEGYTF	TGTGCCAGCAGCCTTGCGGGGGAGGGCTACACCTTC	TRBV7-2	TRBJ1-2	.	.
CASSLGGSTQETQYF	TGTGCCAGCAGCTTAGGAGGGAGTACCCAAGAGACCCAGTACTTC	TRBV7-2	TRBJ2-5	.	.
CASSLGWVSGTGIYNEQFF	TGTGCCAGCAGCTTAGGGTGGGTTAGCGGGACAGGGATCTACAATGAGCAGTTCTTC	TRBV13	TRBJ2-1	.	.
CSGAERAKNIQYF	TGCAGTGGGGCGGAAAGAGCCAAAAACATTCAGTACTTC	TRBV20-1	TRBJ2-4	.	.
CASSSPTQDTQYF	TGCGCCAGCAGCTCCCCAACACAAGATACGCAGTATTTT	TRBV5-1	TRBJ2-3	.	.
CASSYQGATNTGELFF	TGTGCCAGCAGTTATCAGGGGGCGACTAACACCGGGGAGCTGTTTTTT	TRBV6-4	TRBJ2-2	TRBD1	many
CATSTGTGSWGEQFF	TGTGCCACCAGCACCGGGACAGGGAGTTGGGGTGAGCAGTTCTTC	TRBV24-1	TRBJ2-1	TRBD1	.
CASSKIQLRIPYNEQFF	TGTGCCAGCAGCAAAATTCAGCTTCGTATACCGTACAATGAGCAGTTCTTC	TRBV21-1	TRBJ2-1	.	few
CASSKAGGNNEQFF	TGTGCCAGCAGCAAAGCGGGAGGGAACAATGAGCAGTTCTTC	TRBV6-1	TRBJ2-1	TRBD2	few
CASSLSPTESNTGELFF	TGCGCCAGCAGCTTGTCGCCCACAGAATCGAACACCGGGGAGCTGTTTTTT	TRBV5-1	TRBJ2-2	.	few
CASSYSRNEQFF	TGTGCCAGCAGTTACTCGCGGAATGAGCAGTTCTTC	TRBV6-2/TRBV6-3	TRBJ2-1	.	.
CSAISPGGGRTEELFF	TGCAGTGCTATATCCCCCGGCGGCGGGAGAACCGAGGAGCTGTTTTTT	TRBV20-1	TRBJ2-2	TRBD2	once
CAISAGLETQYF	TGTGCCATCAGTGCCGGGTTGGAGACCCAGTACTTC	TRBV10-3	TRBJ2-5	.	few
CSATMGFEAGGYTF	TGCAGTGCTACCATGGGGTTTGAGGCTGGTGGCTACACCTTC	TRBV20-1	TRBJ1-2	.	few
CASSSPELGTASTDTQYF	TGTGCCAGCAGTTCACCCGAGCTAGGGACAGCTAGCACAGATACGCAGTATTTT	TRBV28	TRBJ2-3	TRBD1	few
CASSDRGHEQYF	TGTGCCAGCAGTGACAGGGGCCACGAGCAGTACTTC	TRBV27	TRBJ2-7	TRBD1	.
CASGSGQGLPYTF	TGTGCCAGCGGATCAGGACAGGGTCTTCCCTACACCTTC	TRBV27	TRBJ1-2	TRBD1	.
CASSHALAGEETQYF	TGTGCCAGCAGCCATGCATTAGCGGGAGAAGAGACCCAGTACTTC	TRBV7-9	TRBJ2-5	TRBD2	few
CAISETSGTDTQYF	TGTGCCATCAGTGAGACTAGCGGCACAGATACGCAGTATTTT	TRBV10-3	TRBJ2-3	TRBD2	.
CSAYQQGGYNEQFF	TGCAGTGCCTATCAGCAAGGGGGATACAATGAGCAGTTCTTC	TRBV20-1	TRBJ2-1	.	few
CASSHDPAGHQPQYF	TGTGCCAGCAGCCACGACCCTGCGGGACACCAGCCCCAGTACTTC	TRBV3-1	TRBJ2-5	.	few
CASRPGQQNTEAFF	TGTGCCAGCCGCCCCGGACAGCAGAACACTGAAGCTTTCTTT	TRBV6-1	TRBJ1-1	.	few
CATSRGEVNTEAFF	TGTGCCACCAGCAGAGGCGAGGTGAACACTGAAGCTTTCTTT	TRBV15	TRBJ1-1	.	few
CAISESGLYNEQFF	TGTGCCATCAGTGAGTCGGGGCTTTACAATGAGCAGTTCTTC	TRBV10-3	TRBJ2-1	.	.
CASSSLTSSGAGTGELFF	TGCGCCAGCAGCTCTTTAACATCTAGCGGGGCGGGCACCGGGGAGCTGTTTTTT	TRBV5-1	TRBJ2-2	TRBD2	.
CASSLAGNTIYF	TGTGCCAGCAGCTTGGCCGGAAACACCATATATTTT	TRBV5-4	TRBJ1-3	.	few
CASSLRPGRLFDTQYF	TGCGCCAGCAGCTTGAGACCGGGACGCCTATTCGATACGCAGTATTTT	TRBV5-1	TRBJ2-3	.	.
CASSPVSSYNEQFF	TGTGCCAGCAGTCCGGTGAGCTCCTACAATGAGCAGTTCTTC	TRBV12-3/TRBV12-4	TRBJ2-1	.	few
CASSLSGTTNEKLFF	TGTGCCAGCAGTTTATCGGGGACTACTAATGAAAAACTGTTTTTT	TRBV12-3/TRBV12-4	TRBJ1-4	.	.
CSASSDRNEQYF	TGCAGTGCTAGCTCGGACAGAAACGAGCAGTACTTC	TRBV20-1	TRBJ2-7	.	few
CSARSSGETQYF	TGCAGTGCTAGGTCCTCTGGGGAGACCCAGTACTTC	TRBV20-1	TRBJ2-5	.	.
CASSNPREQYF	TGTGCCAGTAGTAACCCACGAGAGCAGTACTTC	TRBV19	TRBJ2-7	.	.
CASSPPGGRSDTQYF	TGTGCCAGCTCACCGCCGGGAGGCAGAAGTGATACGCAGTATTTT	TRBV18	TRBJ2-3	TRBD2	few
CASGIGGLDYGYTF	TGTGCCAGCGGAATAGGAGGGCTTGACTATGGCTACACCTTC	TRBV6-1	TRBJ1-2	.	.
CAISETGDTQETQYF	TGTGCCATCAGTGAGACAGGGGATACGCAAGAGACCCAGTACTTC	TRBV10-3	TRBJ2-5	TRBD1	few
CASSLSRTSGHKETQYF	TGTGCCAGCAGTTTATCGAGGACTAGCGGGCACAAGGAGACCCAGTACTTC	TRBV27	TRBJ2-5	TRBD2	medium-sized
CASGLVGADTQYF	TGTGCTAGTGGTTTGGTAGGAGCGGATACGCAGTATTTT	TRBV12-5	TRBJ2-3	.	.
CASIRGREETQYF	TGTGCCAGCATCAGGGGCCGAGAAGAGACCCAGTACTTC	TRBV7-8	TRBJ2-5	.	.
CSAHLPSGRKGDTQYF	TGCAGTGCTCACCTTCCTAGCGGGAGGAAAGGTGATACGCAGTATTTT	TRBV20-1	TRBJ2-3	TRBD2	.